A single sample gave rise to the 5 T cell receptor beta chains below, sequenced in a study of OX40 agonist ivuxolimab in advanced cancers. Sequencing was performed with immunoSEQ multiplex PCR; in TCRdb, only in-frame clones are kept and a portion is missing. The table includes some 42,000 clones, 70% to 90% detected once. The sequences come from CD4+ or CD8+ T cells sorted from blood, collected in a trial of the OX40 agonist ivuxolimab. The receptors were gathered from an adult with an advanced solid tumor such as melanoma, head and neck, liver or kidney cancer.

The table lists this clone with a few counts. The rearrangement links TRBV11-2 to TRBJ1-4; TRBD1 might be the D (5 bases). This CDR3 contains 15 residues. Germline CDR1 and CDR2: SGHAT and FQNNGV. With 5 bases removed from V and 10 bases from J, the gap between germline ends came to 20 bases. The CDR3 region has the DNA TGTGCCAGCAGCCCCCGTGGCCGCTATGGGGGAAAACTGTTTTTT. Its translation: CASSPRGRYGGKLFF.

The genes are TRBV9 and TRBJ2-2; the D is unclear. Germline CDR1 and CDR2: SGDLS and YYNGEE. The CDR3 length is 15 residues. V shed 0 bases and J shed 2 bases, with 8 bases lying between them. The DNA of the CDR3 is TGTGCCAGCAGCGTAGCCACGGACAACACCGGGGAGCTGTTTTTT. The encoded protein is CASSVATDNTGELFF.

The genes are TRBV4-3 and TRBJ2-1, with D unresolved. The V gene's germline CDR1 is LGHNA and CDR2 YSLEER. The CDR3 consists of 18 residues. Trimming shortened V by 0 bases and J by 4 bases, and 19 bases separated the two germline ends. The CDR3 bases are TGCGCCAGCAGCCAAGATCGCCCCCGCTATACCCTTTACAATGAGCAGTTCTTC. Translation: CASSQDRPRYTLYNEQFF.

The CDR3 protein is CASSQDLEGQGNSPLHF. CDR3 nucleotides: TGCGCCAGCAGCCAAGATTTGGAGGGACAGGGTAATTCACCCCTCCACTTT. This chain joins TRBV4-3 and TRBJ1-6; TRBD1 matches at 9 bases. The CDR3 spans 17 residues. Losses at the gene ends were 0 bases for V and 6 bases for J; bases not matched to a gene: 6. Germline values: CDR1 LGHNA, CDR2 YSLEER.

This chain links TRBV9 with TRBJ1-2; no clear D gene. V gave up 4 bases and J gave up 8 bases, with 12 bases separating them. Germline-derived CDR1 and CDR2 are SGDLS and YYNGEE. This CDR3 region has 12 residues. CDR3 sequence: CASSLNSGGYTF. In DNA, the CDR3 is TGTGCCAGCAGCTTAAACTCGGGAGGCTACACCTTC.